This TCR beta chain was profiled in a study of shared clonotypes between healthy human individuals. Assay used: immunoSEQ multiplex PCR; TCRdb lists only in-frame clones, some missing. This repertoire shows some 680,000 clones, around four fifths found once; its top ten account for around 2%. Sequencing was performed on memory CD4+ T cells sorted from blood. As to subset: CD45RA-negative fraction. The sequence came from a woman in her 30s in good health.

The CDR3 region is CAWSVPRVYGYTF. The CDR3 bases are TGTGCCTGGAGTGTACCCAGGGTCTATGGCTACACCTTC. The J gene is TRBJ1-2, the V gene TRBV30; D is perhaps TRBD1 (5 bases). The V end was cut by 0 bases, the J end by 4 bases, with 9 bases between. Germline V CDR1 and CDR2: GTSNPN, SVGIG (reference sequence). This CDR3 contains 13 residues.